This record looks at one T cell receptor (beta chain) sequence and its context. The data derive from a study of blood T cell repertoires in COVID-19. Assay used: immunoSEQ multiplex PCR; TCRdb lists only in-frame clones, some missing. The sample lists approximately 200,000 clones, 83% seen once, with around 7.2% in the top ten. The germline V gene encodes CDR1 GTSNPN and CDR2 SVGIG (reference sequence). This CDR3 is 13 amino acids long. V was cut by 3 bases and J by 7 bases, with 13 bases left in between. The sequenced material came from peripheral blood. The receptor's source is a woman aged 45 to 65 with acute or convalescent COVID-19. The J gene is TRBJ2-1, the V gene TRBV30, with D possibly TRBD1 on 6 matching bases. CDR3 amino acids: CAWSVNRANEQFF. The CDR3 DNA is TGTGCCTGGAGCGTTAACAGGGCTAATGAGCAGTTCTTC.